The clone carrying this T cell receptor (beta chain) occurred a few times. Its antigen remains unknown. The source of the sample is a study of identifying expanded T cells in peripheral blood. The CDR3 length is 14 residues. The trim removed 7 bases at V and 1 base at J, leaving 4 bases unmatched. From germline, CDR1 is MNHNY and CDR2 SVGAGI (reference sequence). Study-wide findings and caveats: Technical replicates showed about 1.1 changed clones; about two weeks roughly 16; four weeks 19.

Profiling relied on immunoSEQ multiplex PCR, and the TCRdb table lists in-frame clones only, not all of them. The table shows roughly 130,000 clones, with 86% occurring only once. The TCR originated in a person aged 18 to 70 in good health. The chain couples TRBV6-6 to TRBJ1-1; 9 bases agree with TRBD1. Sequencing was performed on blood. CDR3: CASITGQGNTEAFF. The CDR3 DNA reads as TGTGCCAGCATTACGGGACAGGGGAACACTGAAGCTTTCTTT.